This T cell receptor (beta chain) is from a study of blood T cell repertoires in COVID-19. Study at large: Material from acute and convalescent COVID-19 was sourced from the United States, Italy and Spain. The cDNA or gDNA used as material had been derived from T cells, B-cell-depleted T cells, or PBMCs.

Germline-derived CDR1 and CDR2 are MNHEY and SMNVEV (reference sequence). V lost 5 bases and J lost 4, with 12 bases in between. The CDR3 is 13 residues long. Original data processing: Nucleated cell counts were estimated from reference gene primer amplification. Data came from immunoSEQ multiplex PCR; TCRdb stores just in-frame clones and leaves some out. V and J calls and clone size are copied from that table; D and trimming were computed from the DNA. This sample yields about 100,000 clones, of which around 90% are seen a single time; 5% belongs to the top ten. The clonotype comes from a human donor in a cohort sampled during active COVID-19. The chain joins TRBV27 to TRBJ2-7; TRBD2 is a possible D gene (6 bases). Sequencing was carried out using peripheral blood. The CDR3: CASSPTSGYEQYF. The CDR3 nucleotides read TGTGCCAGCAGTCCGACCAGCGGGTACGAGCAGTACTTC.